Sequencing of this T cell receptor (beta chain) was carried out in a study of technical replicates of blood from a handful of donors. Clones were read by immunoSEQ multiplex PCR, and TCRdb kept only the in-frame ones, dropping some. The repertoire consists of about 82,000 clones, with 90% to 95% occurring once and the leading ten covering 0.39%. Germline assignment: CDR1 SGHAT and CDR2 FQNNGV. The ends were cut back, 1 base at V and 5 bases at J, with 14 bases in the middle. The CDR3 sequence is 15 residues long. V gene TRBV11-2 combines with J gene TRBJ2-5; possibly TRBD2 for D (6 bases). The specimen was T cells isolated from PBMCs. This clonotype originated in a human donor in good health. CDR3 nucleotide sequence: TGTGCCAGCAGCTTAGTCCCCACGGGGAGGGAGACCCAGTACTTC. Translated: CASSLVPTGRETQYF.